This T cell receptor (beta chain) comes out of a study of blood T cell repertoires in COVID-19. The V gene lost 7 bases and the J gene lost 5 bases, with 20 bases spanning the gap. Germline CDR1 and CDR2: LNHDA and SQIVND (reference sequence). The CDR3 is 15 residues long. Clones were sequenced by immunoSEQ multiplex PCR, and TCRdb holds only the in-frame ones, with some missing. The sample records fewer than 60,000 clones, around 80% being singletons. Sequencing input: peripheral blood. This sequence originates from a woman over 75 with COVID-19, enrolled during active disease. The V gene is TRBV19, the J gene TRBJ2-5; weak D call: TRBD2 (6 bases). CDR3 sequence: CASTSRGGPPETQYF. The CDR3 region has the DNA TGTGCCAGTACCTCTAGGGGAGGCCCTCCGGAGACCCAGTACTTC.